The 16 T cell receptor beta chains presented below share a single source sample, sequenced in a study of beta chain features in type 1 diabetes. General study results and limits: Type 1 diabetes patients showed a moderate but significant shortening of TCRB CDR3s in all four CD4+ subsets.

Sequencing targeted expressed TCRB transcripts, as all isolated RNA had been reverse transcribed. Produced via immunoSEQ multiplex PCR; TCRdb's table is partial and in-frame only. The sample holds 150,000 to 200,000 clones, roughly 59% seen once. The antigens of these receptors remain unknown. The specimen was naive CD4+ T cells from blood. The receptor source for this set is a young man with type 1 diabetes.

This clone appeared a few times. The chain couples TRBV7-2 to TRBJ2-5; D gene ambiguous. The V end was cut by 0 bases, the J end by 1 base, with 9 bases between. CDR1 SGHTA and CDR2 FQGNSA come from the germline V gene. The CDR3 consists of 15 residues. CDR3 sequence: CASSLAGQVQETQYF. In DNA, the CDR3 is TGTGCCAGCAGCTTAGCGGGCCAGGTCCAAGAGACCCAGTACTTC.

The CDR3 DNA reads TGTGCCAGCAGCGTAGGGTCTGCGGGGTACCAAGAGACCCAGTACTTC. This translates into CASSVGSAGYQETQYF. This chain links TRBV9 with TRBJ2-5; D is possibly TRBD2 (6 bases). The CDR3 runs to 16 residues. V lost 0 bases and J lost 0, with 12 bases in between. Germline assignment: CDR1 SGDLS and CDR2 YYNGEE.

Concerning this clone itself: This specimen includes other DNA sequences encoding the same CDR3. The chain recombines TRBV5-1 with TRBJ2-7; D is undetermined. There are 11 residues in the CDR3. Germline V CDR1 and CDR2: SGHRS, YFSETQ. V gave up 3 bases and J gave up 0 bases, with 1 base separating them. CDR3 amino acids: CASSSSYEQYF. In nucleotides, the CDR3 is TGCGCCAGCAGCTCCTCCTACGAGCAGTACTTC.

This rearrangement joins TRBV30 to TRBJ1-5; D gene uncertain. The germline V gene encodes CDR1 GTSNPN and CDR2 SVGIG (reference sequence). V was pared by 2 bases and J by 6 bases, with 14 bases between. This CDR3 comprises 14 residues. This chain's CDR3 is CAWSWSQWGQPQHF. The CDR3 DNA follows: TGTGCCTGGAGTTGGAGTCAGTGGGGTCAGCCCCAGCATTTT. Supplemented by reference TRBV30 and TRBJ1-5, the full variable domain reads SQTIHQWPATLVQPVGSPLSLECTVEGTSNPNLYWYRQAAGRGLQLLFYSVGIGQISSEVPQNLSASRPQDRQFILSSKKLLLSDSGFYLCAWSWSQWGQPQHFGDGTRLSIL.

The genes are TRBV30 and TRBJ2-7, with D perhaps assigned TRBD1 or TRBD2 (5 bases each). CDR1 GTSNPN and CDR2 SVGIG come from the germline V gene (reference sequence). The CDR3 spans 12 residues. V lost 3 bases, J lost 2 bases, and 8 bases lay in between. The CDR3 sequence: CAWSREPYEQYF. The CDR3 DNA sequence: TGTGCCTGGAGCAGGGAGCCCTACGAGCAGTACTTC. Supplemented by reference TRBV30 and TRBJ2-7, the full variable domain reads SQTIHQWPATLVQPVGSPLSLECTVEGTSNPNLYWYRQAAGRGLQLLFYSVGIGQISSEVPQNLSASRPQDRQFILSSKKLLLSDSGFYLCAWSREPYEQYFGPGTRLTVT.

The chain links TRBV19 to TRBJ2-1; TRBD1 agrees at 7 bases. The V gene's germline CDR1 is LNHDA and CDR2 SQIVND (reference sequence). The CDR3 is 14 amino acids. J gave up 6 bases and V 3 bases, and 5 bases lay outside the gene matches. CDR3 sequence reads: CASSIRQGLNEQFF. The CDR3 DNA follows: TGTGCCAGTAGTATTCGACAGGGTCTCAATGAGCAGTTCTTC.

CDR3 sequence: CASSQKSRERYEQYF. The CDR3 coding sequence is TGCGCCAGCAGTCAAAAGTCCAGGGAACGCTACGAGCAGTACTTC. V usage is TRBV23-1 and J usage is TRBJ2-7, with D perhaps matching TRBD1 (5 bases). TRBV23-1 is given ORF status, its function remaining uncertain. This CDR3 comprises 15 residues. Trimming took off 2 bases at V and 3 bases at J, with 14 bases between the two ends.

This clone showed up just a few times. The V gene is TRBV14, the J gene TRBJ1-1; possibly TRBD1 for D (5 bases). The CDR3 length is 12 residues. V lost 0 bases to trimming and J lost 11 bases, with 10 bases between them. Germline V gene lookup returns CDR1 SGHDN and CDR2 FVKESK. CDR3 protein: CASSQDPGEAFF. The CDR3 DNA is TGTGCCAGCAGCCAAGATCCGGGGGAGGCTTTCTTT. The full variable domain, in which reference TRBV14 and TRBJ1-1 provide the parts outside the CDR3, is EAGVTQFPSHSVIEKGQTVTLRCDPISGHDNLYWYRRVMGKEIKFLLHFVKESKQDESGMPNNRFLAERTGGTYSTLKVQPAELEDSGVYFCASSQDPGEAFFGQGTRLTVV.

V is TRBV6-5 and J is TRBJ2-3; a possible D gene is TRBD2 (5 bases). The CDR3 runs to 14 residues. The V and J ends lost 5 bases and 0 bases respectively, with 9 bases between them. Germline V gives CDR1 MNHEY, CDR2 SVGAGI. In DNA form, the CDR3 reads TGTGCCAGCAGTCACCGGACTAGCACAGATACGCAGTATTTT. Its protein is CASSHRTSTDTQYF.

In this sample, this clone turned up a few times. The chain has TRBV5-6 and TRBJ2-5; TRBD2 is a possible D gene (5 bases). The CDR3 is 13 residues long. The V end was cut by 1 base, the J end by 5 bases, with 9 bases between. CDR1 is SGHDT and CDR2 is YYEEEE in the germline V gene. CDR3 in amino acids: CASSLSGIETQYF. The CDR3 DNA reads as TGTGCCAGCAGCTTGTCCGGGATTGAGACCCAGTACTTC.

The chain joins TRBV12-5 to TRBJ2-2; perhaps TRBD2 as D (6 bases). The CDR3 loop spans 17 amino acids. Germline V gene sequence: CDR1 LGHNT, CDR2 FRNRAP. Trimming left V 5 bases short and J 0 bases short, with 16 bases between. This CDR3 reads CASGPGPGTPNTGELFF. DNA for the CDR3: TGTGCTAGTGGTCCTGGCCCCGGGACTCCGAACACCGGGGAGCTGTTTTTT. Filled out from reference TRBV12-5 and TRBJ2-2, the complete variable domain reads DARVTQTPRHKVTEMGQEVTMRCQPILGHNTVFWYRQTMMQGLELLAYFRNRAPLDDSGMPKDRFSAEMPDATLATLKIQPSEPRDSAVYFCASGPGPGTPNTGELFFGEGSRLTVL.

The chain joins TRBV9 to TRBJ2-5; no definite D call. This CDR3 is built from 12 residues. The V gene's germline CDR1 is SGDLS and CDR2 YYNGEE. V lost 3 bases to trimming and J lost 4 bases, with 7 bases between them. In DNA form, the CDR3 reads TGTGCCAGCAGCGCAGGCCTAGAGACCCAGTACTTC. This sequence encodes CASSAGLETQYF.

V and J are TRBV10-3 and TRBJ2-1; 12 nucleotides align to TRBD2. With 2 bases clipped from V and 5 bases from J, the junction kept 4 bases outside the gene matches. The CDR3 is made up of 16 amino acids. Germline lookup yields CDR1 ENHRY and CDR2 SYGVKD. For the CDR3, the DNA is TGTGCCATCAGTGAGCGACTAGCGGGGGCCAACAATGAGCAGTTCTTC. Translating it yields CAISERLAGANNEQFF.

V is TRBV29-1 and J is TRBJ2-7; D is possibly TRBD2 (7 bases). Trimming pared 2 bases from V and 3 bases from J, leaving 17 bases between. The CDR3 extends over 15 amino acids. Per the germline V gene, CDR1 is SQVTM and CDR2 is ANQGSEA. The CDR3 loop reads CSVESSAGAGYEQYF. Here the CDR3 DNA reads TGCAGCGTTGAAAGCTCCGCGGGGGCCGGCTACGAGCAGTACTTC.

The rearrangement links TRBV9 to TRBJ2-5, with TRBD2 matching 9 bases. Germline V CDR1 and CDR2: SGDLS, YYNGEE. Trimming removed 0 bases from V and 4 bases from J; junction bases left unmatched: 7. The CDR3 contains 16 residues. CDR3: CASSVGSSGEAETQYF. CDR3 coding DNA: TGTGCCAGCAGCGTAGGATCTAGCGGGGAGGCAGAGACCCAGTACTTC.

This sequence joins TRBV7-2 and TRBJ1-4; 7 nucleotides match TRBD1. This CDR3 region has 15 residues. Germline V CDR1 and CDR2: SGHTA, FQGNSA. J was trimmed by 10 bases and V by 6 bases; bases with no gene match: 14. The CDR3 nucleotides read TGTGCCAGCAGGCGAGGCCAGGGGGACGTTGGAAAACTGTTTTTT. Translating it yields CASRRGQGDVGKLFF. Together with reference TRBV7-2 and TRBJ1-4, the CDR3 gives the full variable domain: GAGVSQSPSNKVTEKGKDVELRCDPISGHTALYWYRQSLGQGLEFLIYFQGNSAPDKSGLPSDRFSAERTGGSVSTLTIQRTQQEDSAVYLCASRRGQGDVGKLFFGSGTQLSVL.